Listed below are T cell receptor beta chains from one sample, sequenced in a study of cytomegalovirus exposure and HLA in healthy donors. Profiling relied on immunoSEQ multiplex PCR, and the TCRdb table lists in-frame clones only, not all of them. Of hundreds of thousands of clones detected, roughly 90% appear once; the ten largest clones hold over 0.75%. The sequenced material came from PBMCs. These TCRs come from a young woman in good health and CMV-seronegative. The CDR3 runs from the conserved cysteine through the conserved F or W. D genes are given only for firm matches. Size tells how often a clone was seen (once, few, many) or the class of an expanded clone, and some rows leave it out.

J gene: TRBJ2-1; V gene: TRBV4-1; clone size: .; D gene: TRBD2; CDR3 protein: CASSHGTSPTSHAFF; CDR3 DNA: TGCGCCAGCAGCCACGGGACTAGCCCCACGTCCCACGCGTTCTTC
J gene: TRBJ1-2; V gene: TRBV19; clone size: .; D gene: .; CDR3 protein: CASSIVRDPILYGYTF; CDR3 DNA: TGTGCCAGTAGTATAGTGAGGGATCCGATCCTATATGGCTACACCTTC
J gene: TRBJ2-7; V gene: TRBV10-1; clone size: .; D gene: TRBD1; CDR3 protein: CASSDPARTGIEQYF; CDR3 DNA: TGCGCCAGCAGTGATCCCGCTCGGACAGGGATCGAGCAGTACTTC
J gene: TRBJ2-6; V gene: TRBV28; clone size: .; D gene: .; CDR3 protein: CASSKGAVANVLTF; CDR3 DNA: TGTGCCAGCTCGAAAGGGGCGGTGGCCAACGTCCTGACTTTC
J gene: TRBJ1-2; V gene: TRBV7-9; clone size: few; D gene: TRBD1; CDR3 protein: CASSMTGGYGYTF; CDR3 DNA: TGTGCCAGCAGCATGACAGGGGGCTATGGCTACACCTTC
J gene: TRBJ2-5; V gene: TRBV5-4; clone size: .; D gene: TRBD2; CDR3 protein: CASSKAGASSKETQYF; CDR3 DNA: TGTGCCAGCAGCAAAGCGGGAGCAAGCTCAAAAGAGACCCAGTACTTC
J gene: TRBJ2-7; V gene: TRBV2; clone size: few; D gene: .; CDR3 protein: CASSGDILYEQYF; CDR3 DNA: TGTGCCAGCAGTGGGGACATCCTCTACGAGCAGTACTTC
J gene: TRBJ2-1; V gene: TRBV7-3; clone size: once; D gene: TRBD2; CDR3 protein: CASSLVTSPYNEQFF; CDR3 DNA: TGTGCCAGCAGCTTAGTGACTAGCCCTTACAATGAGCAGTTCTTC
J gene: TRBJ2-7; V gene: TRBV19; clone size: .; D gene: .; CDR3 protein: CASSSTVSYEQYF; CDR3 DNA: TGTGCCAGTAGTTCAACAGTCTCCTACGAGCAGTACTTC
J gene: TRBJ2-5; V gene: TRBV6-1; clone size: .; D gene: TRBD2; CDR3 protein: CASLGLAGDETQYF; CDR3 DNA: TGTGCCAGCTTGGGACTAGCGGGAGATGAGACCCAGTACTTC
J gene: TRBJ2-7; V gene: TRBV15; clone size: .; D gene: TRBD1; CDR3 protein: CATSRGGQGSYEQYF; CDR3 DNA: TGTGCCACCAGCAGAGGGGGACAGGGCTCCTACGAGCAGTACTTC
J gene: TRBJ1-1; V gene: TRBV21-1; clone size: once; D gene: .; CDR3 protein: CASPPGQGEVNTEAFF; CDR3 DNA: TGTGCCAGCCCCCCGGGACAGGGAGAAGTGAACACTGAAGCTTTCTTT
J gene: TRBJ1-5; V gene: TRBV10-3; clone size: .; D gene: .; CDR3 protein: CAISESNGSSNQPQHF; CDR3 DNA: TGTGCCATCAGTGAGTCGAATGGCTCCAGCAATCAGCCCCAGCATTTT
J gene: TRBJ2-7; V gene: TRBV6-5; clone size: .; D gene: TRBD2; CDR3 protein: CASSTILAATYEQYF; CDR3 DNA: TGTGCCAGCAGTACAATTCTAGCGGCCACCTACGAGCAGTACTTC
J gene: TRBJ1-5; V gene: TRBV7-9; clone size: .; D gene: TRBD1; CDR3 protein: CASSVDRGDQPQHF; CDR3 DNA: TGTGCCAGCAGCGTCGACAGGGGGGATCAGCCCCAGCATTTT
J gene: TRBJ2-2; V gene: TRBV9; clone size: .; D gene: .; CDR3 protein: CASSALFADNRNTGELFF; CDR3 DNA: TGTGCCAGCAGCGCCCTCTTTGCGGACAACCGGAACACCGGGGAGCTGTTTTTT
J gene: TRBJ1-1; V gene: TRBV7-9; clone size: .; D gene: .; CDR3 protein: CASSLERGVSTEAFF; CDR3 DNA: TGTGCCAGCAGCTTAGAGAGAGGCGTGAGCACTGAAGCTTTCTTT
J gene: TRBJ1-4; V gene: TRBV6-1; clone size: .; D gene: TRBD1; CDR3 protein: CATKPRQGWEKLFF; CDR3 DNA: TGTGCCACCAAACCCAGACAGGGTTGGGAAAAACTGTTTTTT
J gene: TRBJ2-7; V gene: TRBV4-1; clone size: .; D gene: TRBD2; CDR3 protein: CASSQGMGPGGGATYEQYF; CDR3 DNA: TGCGCCAGCAGCCAAGGGATGGGTCCGGGCGGGGGGGCGACTTACGAGCAGTACTTC
J gene: TRBJ2-7; V gene: TRBV5-1; clone size: .; D gene: TRBD1; CDR3 protein: CASSFRDRLGEQYF; CDR3 DNA: TGCGCCAGCAGCTTCCGGGACAGGCTGGGTGAGCAGTACTTC
J gene: TRBJ2-3; V gene: TRBV27; clone size: .; D gene: TRBD1; CDR3 protein: CASSSPGQGPIHTQYF; CDR3 DNA: TGTGCCAGCAGTTCGCCGGGACAGGGCCCTATACATACGCAGTATTTT
J gene: TRBJ1-2; V gene: TRBV10-3; clone size: .; D gene: .; CDR3 protein: CAISPQGNYGYTF; CDR3 DNA: TGTGCCATCAGCCCGCAGGGGAACTATGGCTACACCTTC
J gene: TRBJ1-1; V gene: TRBV19; clone size: .; D gene: .; CDR3 protein: CASSTGRGTEAFF; CDR3 DNA: TGTGCCAGTAGTACAGGGCGCGGCACTGAAGCTTTCTTT
J gene: TRBJ1-6; V gene: TRBV2; clone size: few; D gene: TRBD1; CDR3 protein: CASSAGGQGMFNSPLHF; CDR3 DNA: TGTGCCAGCAGTGCAGGCGGACAGGGGATGTTTAATTCACCCCTCCACTTT
J gene: TRBJ2-3; V gene: TRBV7-9; clone size: .; D gene: .; CDR3 protein: CASSRGAAGVRTDTQYF; CDR3 DNA: TGTGCCAGCAGCCGGGGGGCCGCCGGGGTAAGGACAGATACGCAGTATTTT
J gene: TRBJ2-2; V gene: TRBV27; clone size: .; D gene: TRBD1; CDR3 protein: CASSPRQGITGELFF; CDR3 DNA: TGTGCCAGCAGTCCCCGACAGGGGATCACCGGGGAGCTGTTTTTT
J gene: TRBJ2-1; V gene: TRBV2; clone size: .; D gene: .; CDR3 protein: CASSVESSYNEQFF; CDR3 DNA: TGTGCCAGCAGTGTGGAGAGCTCCTACAATGAGCAGTTCTTC
J gene: TRBJ1-4; V gene: TRBV28; clone size: .; D gene: .; CDR3 protein: CASSTGTPEFGYQKLFF; CDR3 DNA: TGTGCCAGCAGTACCGGGACACCAGAATTTGGGTATCAAAAACTGTTTTTT
J gene: TRBJ2-7; V gene: TRBV18; clone size: .; D gene: TRBD2; CDR3 protein: CASTGLAGEQYF; CDR3 DNA: TGTGCCAGCACGGGACTAGCAGGCGAGCAGTACTTC
J gene: TRBJ2-1; V gene: TRBV4-1; clone size: .; D gene: .; CDR3 protein: CASSQDATYNEQFF; CDR3 DNA: TGCGCCAGCAGCCAAGATGCGACCTACAATGAGCAGTTCTTC
J gene: TRBJ2-7; V gene: TRBV5-1; clone size: .; D gene: TRBD1; CDR3 protein: CASSFTGVKYEQYF; CDR3 DNA: TGCGCCAGCAGCTTTACAGGGGTAAAATACGAGCAGTACTTC
J gene: TRBJ2-5; V gene: TRBV28; clone size: .; D gene: TRBD1; CDR3 protein: CASSPPTRGLKETQYF; CDR3 DNA: TGTGCCAGCAGTCCTCCTACGAGGGGGCTTAAAGAGACCCAGTACTTC
J gene: TRBJ1-2; V gene: TRBV28; clone size: .; D gene: .; CDR3 protein: CASSSKGGQRPYGYTF; CDR3 DNA: TGTGCCAGCAGTTCCAAAGGAGGCCAGAGACCCTATGGCTACACCTTC
J gene: TRBJ2-7; V gene: TRBV4-1; clone size: .; D gene: .; CDR3 protein: CASSQRQASSYEQYF; CDR3 DNA: TGCGCCAGCAGCCAGCGACAGGCGTCCTCCTACGAGCAGTACTTC
J gene: TRBJ2-3; V gene: TRBV6-1; clone size: .; D gene: TRBD2; CDR3 protein: CASSGTSGGTDTQYF; CDR3 DNA: TGTGCCAGCAGCGGGACTAGCGGGGGCACAGATACGCAGTATTTT
J gene: TRBJ2-1; V gene: TRBV10-3; clone size: .; D gene: TRBD2; CDR3 protein: CAIASGASGGNEQFF; CDR3 DNA: TGTGCCATCGCGTCAGGGGCTAGCGGGGGCAATGAGCAGTTCTTC
J gene: TRBJ1-1; V gene: TRBV11-2; clone size: .; D gene: .; CDR3 protein: CASSHGGSDVWFRAFF; CDR3 DNA: TGTGCCAGCAGCCACGGGGGTAGCGATGTGTGGTTCAGGGCTTTCTTT
J gene: TRBJ2-3; V gene: TRBV7-9; clone size: .; D gene: .; CDR3 protein: CASSLDTSTDTQYF; CDR3 DNA: TGTGCCAGCAGCCTAGACACGAGCACAGATACGCAGTATTTT
J gene: TRBJ1-5; V gene: TRBV19; clone size: few; D gene: .; CDR3 protein: CASSTGGGDSNQPQHF; CDR3 DNA: TGTGCCAGTAGTACCGGGGGGGGCGATAGCAATCAGCCCCAGCATTTT
J gene: TRBJ1-1; V gene: TRBV7-2; clone size: .; D gene: .; CDR3 protein: CASSSKGFVEAFF; CDR3 DNA: TGTGCCAGCAGCTCTAAGGGGTTTGTCGAAGCTTTCTTT
J gene: TRBJ2-7; V gene: TRBV28; clone size: .; D gene: .; CDR3 protein: CASSLTRGSEQYF; CDR3 DNA: TGTGCCAGCAGTTTAACCAGGGGAAGCGAGCAGTACTTC
J gene: TRBJ2-2; V gene: TRBV6-1; clone size: .; D gene: .; CDR3 protein: CASSVRSHAGELFF; CDR3 DNA: TGTGCCAGCAGTGTACGGTCTCATGCCGGGGAGCTGTTTTTT
J gene: TRBJ2-7; V gene: TRBV2; clone size: .; D gene: TRBD2; CDR3 protein: CASKPSGSPAYEQYF; CDR3 DNA: TGTGCCAGTAAGCCTAGCGGGAGCCCGGCCTACGAGCAGTACTTC
J gene: TRBJ2-6; V gene: TRBV2; clone size: .; D gene: .; CDR3 protein: CASSERGPLSGANVLTF; CDR3 DNA: TGTGCCAGCAGTGAAAGAGGTCCCCTCTCTGGGGCCAACGTCCTGACTTTC
J gene: TRBJ2-4; V gene: TRBV6-5; clone size: .; D gene: .; CDR3 protein: CASSPDDRAKNIQYF; CDR3 DNA: TGTGCCAGCAGCCCCGACGACAGAGCCAAAAACATTCAGTACTTC
J gene: TRBJ1-1; V gene: TRBV10-2; clone size: few; D gene: .; CDR3 protein: CASRRLNTEAFF; CDR3 DNA: TGCGCCAGCAGGCGCCTGAACACTGAAGCTTTCTTT
J gene: TRBJ2-6; V gene: TRBV18; clone size: .; D gene: TRBD2; CDR3 protein: CASSPRGRDSGANVLTF; CDR3 DNA: TGTGCCAGCTCACCACGGGGGAGGGACTCTGGGGCCAACGTCCTGACTTTC
J gene: TRBJ2-3; V gene: TRBV4-1; clone size: .; D gene: .; CDR3 protein: CASSLLALNTDTQYF; CDR3 DNA: TGCGCCAGCAGCCTTCTAGCGTTGAACACAGATACGCAGTATTTT
J gene: TRBJ2-7; V gene: TRBV5-1; clone size: .; D gene: TRBD2; CDR3 protein: CASSLVGTSFYEQYF; CDR3 DNA: TGCGCCAGCAGCTTGGTGGGGACTAGCTTTTACGAGCAGTACTTC
J gene: TRBJ1-3; V gene: TRBV11-2; clone size: .; D gene: .; CDR3 protein: CASSYQTGNTIYF; CDR3 DNA: TGTGCCAGCAGCTATCAAACTGGAAACACCATATATTTT
J gene: TRBJ2-1; V gene: TRBV6-5; clone size: .; D gene: .; CDR3 protein: CASSYGRSAYNEQFF; CDR3 DNA: TGTGCCAGCAGTTACGGGAGGTCGGCCTACAATGAGCAGTTCTTC